Following are 9 T cell receptor beta chains from one sample sequenced in a study of human T cells and chemical hapten exposure. Time point specified: pre-sensitization, week 0. The treatment denotes: therapeutic diphenylcyclopropenone sensitization with weekly scalp DPC. TCRdb independently ran MiXCR on the RACE reads; one entry per CDR3 protein. Here the sample spans under 400,000 distinct CDR3 sequences, 4.5% to 6% being singletons. The sample here was whole blood, taken in connection with sensitization to the hapten diphenylcyclopropenone (DPC). The receptors here all came from a woman between 45 and 60 years old with alopecia areata. Some clones in this sample may be carry-over from other donors' samples.

The CDR3 here is CASSQERKKFGGQGPLLHGYTF. CDR3 bases: TGTGCCAGCAGCCAAGAAAGGAAAAAGTTCGGGGGACAGGGACCCCTCCTGCATGGCTACACCTTC. The chain links TRBV4-2 to TRBJ1-2; 9 nucleotides agree with TRBD1. This CDR3 has 22 amino acids. Germline-derived CDR1 and CDR2 are LGHNA and YNFKEQ. V lost 0 bases and J lost 6; bases outside the gene matches: 26.

This clonotype turned up a few times. The V call is TRBV29-1, the J call TRBJ1-1, with 8 bases identical to TRBD1. The CDR3 loop spans 15 amino acids. V was pared by 5 bases and J by 2 bases, with 10 bases of the junction left unmatched. Germline-derived CDR1 and CDR2 are SQVTM and ANQGSEA. Written as DNA, the CDR3 is TGCAGCGTTCCCCTTCCAGGGGGCGATAACACTGAAGCTTTCTTT. It encodes CSVPLPGGDNTEAFF.

The chain joins TRBV12-3 or TRBV12-4 to TRBJ2-6, with 8 bases fitting TRBD2. CDR3 size: 16 residues. V shed 8 bases and J 0 bases; nucleotides not matched to a gene: 6. The CDR3, as DNA: TGTGCCAGCGTCGACGGGACTAGCTCTGGGGCCAACGTCCTGACTTTC. It specifies CASVDGTSSGANVLTF.

This clonotype was detected ten times or more. The chain carries TRBV14 and TRBJ2-7; D is perhaps TRBD2 (5 bases). Trimming pared 4 bases from V and 0 bases from J, leaving 22 bases between. The CDR3 sequence is 18 residues long. The germline V gene has CDR1 SGHDN and CDR2 FVKESK. DNA of the CDR3: TGTGCCAGCAGCCGAATACCCTTCCGCGGAGGAAGCTCCTACGAGCAGTACTTC. Translation gives CASSRIPFRGGSSYEQYF.

This clonotype was recorded at least ten times. The chain carries TRBV6-5 and TRBJ2-7, with TRBD1 as a possible D gene (6 bases). The CDR3 sequence is 15 residues long. V lost 1 base and J lost 4, with 14 bases in between. Germline-derived CDR1 and CDR2 are MNHEY and SVGAGI. CDR3 DNA: TGTGCCAGCAGTTACTTCACAGGGATCGGGTACGAGCAGTACTTC. Translated, it gives CASSYFTGIGYEQYF.

This clonotype was counted ten times or more. CDR3 sequence (DNA): TGTGCCAGCAGTCCCCAAGGACAGGATAGCACAGATACGCAGTATTTT. As protein: CASSPQGQDSTDTQYF. This chain links TRBV27 with TRBJ2-3, with 7 positions matching TRBD1. The V segment lost 5 bases and the J segment 0 bases; nucleotides outside the gene matches: 8. The CDR3 runs to 16 residues. Germline-derived CDR1 and CDR2 are MNHEY and SMNVEV (reference sequence).

This rearrangement joins TRBV9 to TRBJ2-7; 7 bases line up with TRBD1. V was pared by 3 bases and J by 5 bases, with 8 bases of the junction left unmatched. Germline CDR1 SGDLS, CDR2 YYNGEE. The CDR3 has 14 amino acids. In nucleotides, the CDR3 is TGTGCCAGCAGCGCCTCTGACAGGGCCCACGAGCAGTACTTC. It codes for CASSASDRAHEQYF.

The sample holds a few counts of this clonotype. The rearrangement links TRBV20-1 to TRBJ2-3, with 9 positions matching TRBD2. The CDR3 runs 16 residues. The germline CDR1 and CDR2 sequences are DFQATT and SNEGSKA (reference sequence). After removal of 6 bases from V and 3 bases from J, the junction contained 13 bases not matched to a gene. The CDR3 is CSAPSPSGAYTDTQYF. Written as DNA, the CDR3 is TGCAGTGCACCATCACCTAGCGGGGCCTATACAGATACGCAGTATTTT.

The V call is TRBV6-5, the J call TRBJ1-2; D is undetermined. The length of the CDR3 is 12 residues. V was trimmed by 5 bases and J by 6 bases, leaving 10 bases between them. CDR1 MNHEY and CDR2 SVGAGI come from the germline V gene. CDR3 in DNA: TGTGCCAGCAGTCTTGGAGAAGATGGCTACACCTTC. Its translation: CASSLGEDGYTF.